The present T cell receptor beta chain was sequenced within a study of Ad26.COV2.S vaccination and SARS-CoV-2 variants. Study at large: Donor joined the COV1001 Ad26.COV2.S trial arm. Overall study findings and caveats: Overall T cell responses may have been underestimated by the analyses of TCR breadth and depth. Those who received vaccine or placebo ended up with similar non-spike TCR breadth. There was reportedly substantial breadth in spike-specific CD8+ and CD4+ T cell responses after vaccination.

The germline gives CDR1 MNHEY, CDR2 SMNVEV (reference sequence). Losses at the gene ends were 5 bases for V and 3 bases for J; bases not matched to a gene: 2. The CDR3 consists of 13 residues. Details on this clone: Its target is not known.

Method: immunoSEQ multiplex PCR; TCRdb's copy keeps in-frame clones and lacks some. The sample carries about 480,000 clones, roughly 89% recorded once. The treatment denotes: 15 to 20 received Ad26.COV2.S at low or high dose, single or two shots; about five received placebo; per-sample allocation not given. The study sampled participants on day 63 after the first vaccine or placebo injection. The genes are TRBV27 and TRBJ1-1, with 8 bases fitting TRBD1. The sequences come from peripheral blood, collected in a trial of Ad26.COV2.S vaccine versus placebo. The receptor comes from a person aged 18-65 years who received the Ad26.COV2.S COVID-19 vaccine or a placebo. The CDR3 sequence is CASSDRGYTEAFF. CDR3 in DNA: TGTGCCAGCAGTGACAGGGGCTACACTGAAGCTTTCTTT.